This section outlines one TCR beta chain sequence together with its context. Its antigen is not identified. Assay used: immunoSEQ multiplex PCR; TCRdb lists only in-frame clones, some missing. The table has 25,000 to 35,000 clones, around 82% seen once. This CDR3 is built from 13 residues. V lost 0 bases to trimming and J lost 5 bases, with 5 bases between them. Looked up from germline, CDR1 is SGHRS and CDR2 is YFSETQ. The data originate from a study of T cells in narcolepsy. Regarding the study as a whole: Some memory CD4+ repertoires had no autoreactive clone sequences.

V usage is TRBV5-1 and J usage is TRBJ2-2; D remains ambiguous. Sequenced material: CD45RA- memory CD4+ T cells from PBMCs. The TCR sequence derives from a human donor with narcolepsy. The CDR3 nucleotides read TGCGCCAGCAGCTTGGAACTTACCGGGGAGCTGTTTTTT. Translating it yields CASSLELTGELFF.